One and the same sample provided the 2 T cell receptor beta chains below, sequenced in a study of blood T cells in healthy people across ages. A second PCR, run for roughly 7 to 11 cycles, used a sample-barcoded 5' primer plus a J-beta primer mix. Each CDR3 protein gets one entry after TCRdb re-called the 5' RACE reads with MiXCR. This table holds some 790,000 distinct CDR3 sequences, under 35% found once. Sequencing was done on a sample of blood. These receptors originate from a woman over 75 in good health.

In regard to this clonotype: A clone one base away is much larger, so this may be a read error. This chain joins TRBV5-1 and TRBJ2-1, with TRBD2 matching over 9 bases. The end of the DNA aligns better with TRBJ2-7, so the J call may be wrong. Germline lookup yields CDR1 SGHRS and CDR2 YFSETQ. This CDR3 region has 15 residues. CDR3 loop: CASSQRLAEGYEQYF. In nucleotides, the CDR3 is TGCGCCAGCAGCCAACGACTAGCGGAGGGATACGAGCAGTACTTC.

As regards this clonotype: It may be a read error: a sequence one base away is much more abundant. V usage is TRBV7-2 and J usage is TRBJ2-1; a weak D match, TRBD2 (7 bases). The germline gives CDR1 SGHTA, CDR2 FQGNSA. The V gene lost 5 bases and the J gene lost 9 bases, with 26 bases spanning the gap. The CDR3 totals 17 residues. The CDR3 spells CASSTISGGGGLVEQFF. CDR3 coding DNA: TGTGCCAGCAGCACAATAAGCGGAGGGGGGGGGCTGGTTGAGCAGTTCTTC.